These 30 T cell receptor beta chains were all obtained from the same sample, sequenced in a study of blood T cells in healthy people across ages. Next came a second PCR, run for about 6 to 11 cycles, which used a sample-barcoded 5' primer along with a J-beta primer mix. TCRdb processed the 5' RACE reads anew with MiXCR; each CDR3 protein has one entry. The table shows some 1,500,000 distinct CDR3 sequences, with 42% occurring only once. The sequenced sample consisted of blood. Receptors originate from a woman aged 18-29 years in good health.

The chain uses TRBV20-1 and TRBJ2-7; D perhaps matches TRBD1 (6 bases). The CDR3 spans 14 residues. Trimming cost V 4 bases and J 7 bases, with 20 bases left between them. From germline, CDR1 is DFQATT and CDR2 SNEGSKA (reference sequence). This chain's CDR3 is CSATLDSLPKEQYF. The CDR3, as DNA: TGCAGTGCTACCCTGGACAGCCTCCCGAAAGAGCAGTACTTC.

This chain links TRBV11-2 with TRBJ2-5; tentatively, D is TRBD2 (6 bases). The J call may be mistaken, given a closer DNA end match to TRBJ2-7. The CDR3 loop spans 17 amino acids. Germline lookup yields CDR1 SGHAT and CDR2 FQNNGV. CDR3 in DNA: TGTGCCAGCAGCTTAGATGCCCCTTCAGGCGGGGCCAACGAGCAGTACTTC. This codes for CASSLDAPSGGANEQYF.

In its sample, this clonotype was seen a few times. This chain links TRBV20-1 with TRBJ1-1; D possibly corresponds to TRBD1 (6 bases). This CDR3 region has 13 residues. CDR1 DFQATT and CDR2 SNEGSKA come from the germline V gene (reference sequence). V was shortened by 7 bases and J by 0 bases, with 12 bases between the two germline ends. The CDR3 DNA is TGCAGTGTGCAGGGGAGCGTGAACACTGAAGCTTTCTTT. It encodes CSVQGSVNTEAFF.

V gene TRBV29-1 combines with J gene TRBJ1-2; the match to TRBD1 covers 7 bases. V shed 7 bases and J 8 bases; nucleotides not matched to a gene: 16. This CDR3 comprises 14 residues. The V gene's germline CDR1 is SQVTM and CDR2 ANQGSEA. The CDR3 sequence is CSAPDGQGDGGYTF. DNA for the CDR3: TGCAGCGCTCCGGATGGGCAGGGGGACGGAGGCTACACCTTC.

This clonotype was picked up a small number of times. The gene calls are TRBV5-1 and TRBJ2-1; tentatively, D is TRBD2 (5 bases). The CDR3 runs 14 residues. Germline CDR1 reads SGHRS; CDR2 reads YFSETQ. With 0 bases removed from V and 8 bases from J, the gap between germline ends came to 12 bases. In DNA form, the CDR3 reads TGCGCCAGCAGCTTGGGACTAAGCTTGGATGAGCAGTTCTTC. Amino acids: CASSLGLSLDEQFF.

Written as DNA, the CDR3 is TGTGCCAGCAGTACCTTCGACGAGCAGTTCTTC. Translating gives CASSTFDEQFF. This rearrangement joins TRBV6-2 or TRBV6-3 to TRBJ2-1; D ambiguous. Trimming pared 5 bases from V and 10 bases from J, leaving 9 bases between. The CDR3 has 11 residues. Germline V gene lookup returns CDR1 MNHEY and CDR2 SVGEGT.

The chain has TRBV29-1 and TRBJ2-2; the D gene could be TRBD1 or TRBD2 (5 bases each). Germline CDR1 SQVTM, CDR2 ANQGSEA. CDR3 size: 15 residues. V lost 7 bases to trimming and J lost 4 bases, with 19 bases between them. DNA of the CDR3: TGCAGCGCTGGCCCCGGGACCCCATTCACCGGGGAGCTGTTTTTT. Residues: CSAGPGTPFTGELFF.

The sample holds a few counts of this clonotype. The chain is built from TRBV7-2 and TRBJ1-2; D unclear. Trimming took 5 bases from V and 0 from J, leaving 16 bases between them. CDR3 size: 16 residues. CDR1 SGHTA and CDR2 FQGNSA come from the germline V gene. Here the CDR3 reads CASSPSAQVPNYGYTF. The CDR3 DNA sequence: TGTGCCAGCAGCCCGTCGGCCCAAGTCCCTAACTATGGCTACACCTTC.

The CDR3 loop is CASNRALSWREYNEQFF. The CDR3 region has the DNA TGTGCCAGCAACCGTGCCTTATCCTGGCGGGAATACAATGAGCAGTTCTTC. The chain is built from TRBV21-1 and TRBJ2-1; TRBD2 was called by the table and not checked on the DNA. TRBV21-1 is described as a pseudogene. The CDR3 has 17 residues.

The V call is TRBV12-5, the J call TRBJ2-3; D tentatively reads TRBD1 or TRBD2 (5 bases each). V was pared by 4 bases and J by 5 bases, with 13 bases between. Germline V CDR1 and CDR2: LGHNT, FRNRAP. The CDR3 is 14 amino acids. The CDR3 DNA sequence: TGTGCTAGTGGTTGGATCATGAGGGGAGATACGCAGTATTTT. It codes for CASGWIMRGDTQYF.

V gene TRBV9 combines with J gene TRBJ2-2; D is possibly TRBD1 or TRBD2 (7 bases each). CDR3 size: 15 residues. The V and J ends lost 4 bases and 2 bases respectively, with 12 bases between them. From germline, CDR1 is SGDLS and CDR2 YYNGEE. This CDR3 is CASSPGGANTGELFF. The CDR3 DNA reads as TGTGCCAGCAGCCCAGGGGGGGCAAACACCGGGGAGCTGTTTTTT.

V usage is TRBV10-3 and J usage is TRBJ1-4; D is undetermined. Germline CDR1 ENHRY, CDR2 SYGVKD. V was cut by 1 base and J by 2 bases, with 11 bases left in between. The length of the CDR3 is 16 residues. CDR3 bases: TGTGCCATCAGTGAGTTCCAGCCTTTCACTAATGAAAAACTGTTTTTT. Protein: CAISEFQPFTNEKLFF.

The genes are TRBV12-3 or TRBV12-4 and TRBJ2-1; 9 nucleotides agree with TRBD2. The V and J ends lost 4 bases and 13 bases, in that order; junction bases with no gene match: 14. The CDR3 length is 15 residues. Here the CDR3 reads CASSYYRVAGETQFF. The CDR3 DNA reads TGTGCCAGCAGTTATTACAGGGTAGCGGGGGAGACCCAGTTCTTC.

The chain employs TRBV5-1 and TRBJ1-4; D may be TRBD1 (6 bases). Germline V gene lookup returns CDR1 SGHRS and CDR2 YFSETQ. V shed 7 bases and J shed 6 bases, with 13 bases lying between them. This CDR3 region has 13 residues. The CDR3 loop is CASARDKDEKLFF. The CDR3 coding sequence is TGCGCCAGCGCACGGGACAAGGATGAAAAACTGTTTTTT.

As for this clonotype: This could be a read error, since a much larger clone is one nucleotide away. The CDR3 reads CVSSQDLGIKNIQYF. In nucleotides, the CDR3 is TGTGTCAGCAGCCAAGATCTGGGGATCAAAAACATTCAGTACTTC. V gene TRBV3-1 combines with J gene TRBJ2-4; D uncertain. Germline loops: CDR1 LGHDT, CDR2 YNNKEL (reference sequence). This CDR3 spans 15 amino acids.

This clonotype has only a few counts. The gene calls are TRBV15 and TRBJ1-5; D gene ambiguous. The length of the CDR3 is 13 residues. With 7 bases removed from V and 4 bases from J, the gap between germline ends came to 11 bases. Per the germline V gene, CDR1 is LNHNV and CDR2 is YYDKDF (reference sequence). The CDR3 reads CATMAGSNQPQHF. CDR3 nucleotides: TGTGCCACCATGGCAGGCTCAAATCAGCCCCAGCATTTT.

The J gene is TRBJ2-3, the V gene TRBV6-5; possibly TRBD1 for D (5 bases). The CDR3 is 15 residues long. In germline, CDR1 is MNHEY, CDR2 SVGAGI. V lost 0 bases to trimming and J lost 2 bases, with 9 bases between them. CDR3 protein: CASSYSGPPTDTQYF. CDR3 nucleotide sequence: TGTGCCAGCAGTTACTCGGGGCCCCCCACAGATACGCAGTATTTT.

There are many counts of this clonotype. The chain uses TRBV29-1 and TRBJ1-1; tentative D call: TRBD1 (5 bases). V was clipped by 7 bases and J by 5 bases, with 23 bases between them. There are 15 residues in the CDR3. Germline V gene data show CDR1 as SQVTM and CDR2 as ANQGSEA. CDR3 amino acids: CSAYPGAGKGTEAFF. CDR3 DNA: TGCAGCGCTTACCCTGGGGCAGGGAAGGGGACTGAAGCTTTCTTT.

This clonotype has only a few counts. The chain uses TRBV7-8 and TRBJ2-1; possibly TRBD2 for D (6 bases). Trimming stripped 2 bases from V and 6 bases from J, with 17 bases between. There are 16 residues in the CDR3. Germline V gene data show CDR1 as SGHVS and CDR2 as FQNEAQ. CDR3 nucleotide sequence: TGTGCCAGCAGCTTATTGGGGGGAGTTCCCCTCAATGAGCAGTTCTTC. Translated, it gives CASSLLGGVPLNEQFF.

The chain couples TRBV6-2 or TRBV6-3 to TRBJ2-7; tentatively, D is TRBD1 (5 bases). This CDR3 spans 14 amino acids. V lost 4 bases and J 2 bases, leaving 12 bases between the germline ends. Germline CDR1 and CDR2: MNHEY and SVGEGT. The CDR3 DNA reads TGTGCCAGCAGTTCCGGCAGGGTGACCTACGAGCAGTACTTC. This gives the protein CASSSGRVTYEQYF.

This clonotype was detected a few times. J is TRBJ2-5 and V is TRBV20-1; D perhaps matches TRBD1 (6 bases). The CDR3 sequence is 12 residues long. The germline V gene encodes CDR1 DFQATT and CDR2 SNEGSKA (reference sequence). The V end lost 7 bases, the J end lost 2 bases, and 11 bases lay between the germline ends. The CDR3 loop is CSGSRGQETQYF. The DNA of the CDR3 is TGCAGTGGGAGCAGGGGTCAAGAGACCCAGTACTTC.

This clonotype has a handful of counts. This chain connects TRBV20-1 to TRBJ2-7; D is unclear. Germline CDR1 DFQATT, CDR2 SNEGSKA (reference sequence). V was shortened by 0 bases and J by 2 bases, with 8 bases between the two germline ends. The CDR3 totals 13 residues. Written as DNA, the CDR3 is TGCAGTGCTAGAGATGGTGGTGCCTACGAGCAGTACTTC. Amino acid sequence: CSARDGGAYEQYF.

This clonotype was observed a few times. This chain joins TRBV13 and TRBJ2-7; 7 bases match TRBD1. V lost 5 bases to trimming and J lost 1 base; unmatched junction nucleotides: 8. In germline, CDR1 is PRHDT, CDR2 FYEKMQ (reference sequence). This CDR3 is 15 amino acids long. The CDR3 DNA follows: TGTGCCAGCAGCCAGTCCCGGGACAGATCCTACGAGCAGTACTTC. Its translation: CASSQSRDRSYEQYF.

The chain couples TRBV29-1 to TRBJ1-1, with TRBD1 as a possible D gene (5 bases). The CDR3 has 15 amino acids. The V end was cut by 1 base, the J end by 9 bases, with 21 bases between. CDR1 is SQVTM and CDR2 is ANQGSEA in the germline V gene. In DNA, the CDR3 is TGCAGCGTTGAAGCCGGGACCGACGTTCAGGCAAAAGCTTTCTTT. Its protein product is CSVEAGTDVQAKAFF.

In the case of this clonotype: The CDR3 does not end in the conserved phenylalanine or tryptophan, so this is likely a read error. V usage is TRBV5-1 and J usage is TRBJ2-3; D remains unclear. The ends were cut back, 6 bases at V and 6 bases at J, with 17 bases in the middle. Germline V gene sequence: CDR1 SGHRS, CDR2 YFSETQ. CDR3 size: 14 residues. The CDR3 DNA sequence: TGCGCCAGCAACCCGGACCGGACCACGGATACGCAGTATCTT. Translating it yields CASNPDRTTDTQYL.

This clonotype was seen a few times. CDR3 bases: TGTGCCAGCAGTGTCGCCAGGGGGGAAAAACTGTTTTTT. It codes for CASSVARGEKLFF. V and J are TRBV7-9 and TRBJ1-4; 7 nucleotides agree with TRBD1. The CDR3 has 13 amino acids. Germline V gene lookup returns CDR1 SEHNR and CDR2 FQNEAQ (reference sequence). V lost 6 bases, J lost 8 bases, and 6 bases stayed unmatched.

This clonotype was detected ten times or more. The V call is TRBV27, the J call TRBJ2-3; D remains unclear. Trimming removed 6 bases at V and 3 bases at J, with 4 bases between. This CDR3 is built from 11 residues. Germline CDR1 is MNHEY and CDR2 is SMNVEV (reference sequence). This CDR3 is CASRQTDTQYF. CDR3 sequence (DNA): TGTGCCAGCAGACAGACAGATACGCAGTATTTT.

CDR3 bases: TGTGCCAGCAGTGACCAGGATAATGAAAAACTGTTTTTT. It is translated as CASSDQDNEKLFF. The chain couples TRBV6-6 to TRBJ1-4; D gene unclear. Trimming left V 5 bases short and J 4 bases short, with 8 bases between. CDR3 length: 13 residues. Per the germline V gene, CDR1 is MNHNY and CDR2 is SVGAGI (reference sequence).

The rearrangement joins TRBV13 to TRBJ2-7; 9 bases are shared with TRBD1. The CDR3 has 15 amino acids. The germline CDR1 and CDR2 sequences are PRHDT and FYEKMQ (reference sequence). V was pared by 5 bases and J by 5 bases, with 10 bases of the junction left unmatched. The CDR3 protein is CASSLTGTGQHEQYF. The DNA of the CDR3 is TGTGCCAGCAGCCTCACCGGGACAGGGCAACACGAGCAGTACTTC.

The rearrangement links TRBV6-2 or TRBV6-3 to TRBJ2-7, with 8 bases matching TRBD1. TRBJ2-5 matches the DNA end more closely, so the J call is doubtful. CDR1 and CDR2 from the germline V gene are MNHEY and SVGEGT. This CDR3 is 14 amino acids long. CDR3 loop: CASTPMTGVKTQYF. The CDR3, as DNA: TGTGCCAGCACCCCAATGACAGGGGTAAAGACCCAGTACTTC.